Given below is one T cell receptor beta chain in context. Its target is not known. It was RNA transcripts that yielded the amplified TCR beta CDR3 regions. The TCR CDR3 was amplified in a first-round RT-PCR using the HTBI primer set. Via MiXCR, TCRdb re-called the multiplex PCR reads, giving one row per CDR3 protein. The sample has under 350,000 distinct CDR3 sequences; under 30% are singletons. The sample comes from a study of T cells in Graves' hyperthyroidism and ophthalmopathy. Study-wide context: Pretreatment peripheral blood was obtained at initial diagnosis.

Notes on the study in general: Ophthalmopathy was told apart from stable hyperthyroidism by a 13 V-J model. Peripheral blood also featured most of the thyroid clonotypes expanded above 0.001.

Progressors' blood was drawn at hyperthyroidism diagnosis, before ophthalmopathy symptoms. This TCR was sampled from a man aged 40-50 years with Graves' hyperthyroidism that later progressed to Graves' ophthalmopathy. Material: blood.

This chain's CDR3 is CASGSGTINTEAFF. In DNA, the CDR3 is TGTGCCAGTGGCTCGGGGACGATCAACACTGAAGCTTTCTTT. This chain uses TRBV19 with TRBJ1-1, with D maybe TRBD1 (5 bases). The CDR3 extends over 14 amino acids. In germline, CDR1 is LNHDA, CDR2 SQIVND (reference sequence). The V gene lost 8 bases and the J gene lost 2 bases, with 15 bases spanning the gap.